This T cell receptor beta chain was sequenced for a study of CD8 T cells in Susac syndrome (dated by TCRdb to between 2018 and 2021). About the full investigation: Whether CD8+ T cell activation and differentiation in Susac syndrome was antigen driven was tested using repertoire sequencing. What the authors observed across the whole study: The number of individuals in the TCR sequencing and HLA analysis was acknowledged as relatively small.

High-throughput TCR beta sequencing profiled peripheral blood CD8+ and CD4+ T cells from healthy donors, Susac syndrome patients and multiple sclerosis patients. Healthy donors were age- and sex-matched controls. Bulk CD8+ and CD4+ T cells were purified by magnetic negative isolation, while CD8+ TEMRA cells were enriched using FACS. Blood was collected in EDTA tubes and processed within 24 hours, with PBMCs isolated through density gradient centrifugation. PBMCs intended for TCR sequencing were cryopreserved in liquid nitrogen and were subsequently thawed in a 37 degrees C water bath. The sorted or isolated CD4+, CD8+ and CD8+ TEMRA cells reached a purity of at least 90%. RNA was extracted with the RNeasy kit and roughly 0.45 to 1 ug was reverse transcribed using random hexamers. The immunoSEQ multiplex PCR assay, which covers 54 Vbeta and 13 Jbeta segments, was used to amplify TCR beta CDR3 regions. To correct PCR amplification bias, a synthetic template baseline was used for both primer optimization and computational correction. The authors processed their data as follows. Reads were annotated to V, D and J genes according to IMGT and were analyzed with immunoSEQ Analyzer, with only productive sequences retained. Clonality was calculated as one minus the Shannon entropy normalized by log2 of the number of productive unique sequences. Public and private clones were assessed among the 100 most prevalent clones of each patient and control. A clone was defined as Susac-specific if it was absent from the healthy and MS cohorts, from some 1,100 published viral clones and from other ImmuneACCESS disease sequences. TCRdb cleaned the public reads at Q25 with fastp, built clones with MiXCR and kept in-frame beta chains. All rows with the same CDR3 protein become a single entry with the most common DNA and genes. TCRdb assigned the V and J calls; the authors' analysis was not used. The sample has 110,000 or so distinct CDR3 sequences on record, roughly 94% of them singletons. 0.095% to 0.1% of the sample is in the top ten clones.

Its CDR3 holds 13 amino acids, cysteine through phenylalanine. Only the CDR3 region is kept as DNA, spanning 39 bases read in frame from base 1. Trimming removed 4 bases from V and 7 bases from J, leaving 11 bases between the germline ends. The germline V gene (reference sequence) specifies LGHDT as CDR1 and YNNKEL as CDR2. This clonotype was detected only once. Its antigen remains undetermined. Base qualities are not recorded, but no much larger clone differs from it by a single base. Evidence from one read is weak. This clonotype originated in a human donor in good health. The sequencing input was CD4+ T cells from PBMCs. The sequence is built from TRBV3-1 and TRBJ1-5; a weak D assignment points to TRBD1 (6 bases agree). The CDR3 reads CASSREGQQPQHF. The DNA reads TGTGCCAGCAGCCGGGAGGGACAACAGCCCCAGCATTTT.